This passage covers 25 T cell receptor beta chains from one sample sequenced in a study of T and B cells in COVID-19 patients. BIOMED2 TRB-A/B primer pools were used in multiplex TRB PCR. MiXCR was run by TCRdb on the multiplex PCR reads, yielding one entry per CDR3 protein. The sample records about 5,300 distinct CDR3 sequences, roughly a fifth being singletons. Blood genomic DNA input for TRB amplification was roughly 250-500 ng. Sequenced material: blood. These receptors originate from a human donor with active COVID-19.

The chain has TRBV20-1 and TRBJ1-6, with 9 nucleotides matching TRBD1. Germline V gene sequence: CDR1 DFQATT, CDR2 SNEGSKA (reference sequence). With 1 base clipped from V and 7 bases from J, the junction kept 2 bases outside the gene matches. The CDR3 has 14 residues. The CDR3, as DNA: TGCAGTGCTAGAGCGGACAGGGGCAATTCACCCCTCCACTTT. As protein: CSARADRGNSPLHF.

The V call is TRBV18, the J call TRBJ1-3; unclear D gene. This CDR3 is built from 15 residues. With 3 bases removed from V and 2 bases from J, the gap between germline ends came to 11 bases. The germline V gene encodes CDR1 KGHSH and CDR2 LQKENI. CDR3 in DNA: TGTGCCAGCTCACCCCCGACTCTCCCTGGAAACACCATATATTTT. Its translation: CASSPPTLPGNTIYF.

This clonotype is medium-sized in the sample. The chain is built from TRBV6-5 and TRBJ1-5; 10 nucleotides align to TRBD1. Losses at the gene ends were 6 bases for V and 5 bases for J; bases not matched to a gene: 4. Germline assignment: CDR1 MNHEY and CDR2 SVGAGI. The CDR3 has 14 residues. CDR3: CASRTGQGHQPQHF. The CDR3 DNA is TGTGCCAGCAGAACGGGACAGGGGCATCAGCCCCAGCATTTT.

This clonotype showed up many times. This chain connects TRBV15 to TRBJ1-2; D not certain. Trimming took 1 base from V and 0 from J, leaving 18 bases between them. Germline V gene lookup returns CDR1 LNHNV and CDR2 YYDKDF (reference sequence). This CDR3 region has 18 residues. CDR3 bases: TGTGCCACCAGCAGAGTCCCGAGTGCCCGCCTAGCTAACTATGGCTACACCTTC. Its translation is CATSRVPSARLANYGYTF.

By share, this clonotype counts as medium-sized (0.01 to 0.1%). V and J are TRBV5-5 and TRBJ2-1, with TRBD2 matching 10 bases. This CDR3 comprises 17 residues. Germline assignment: CDR1 SGHKS and CDR2 YYEKEE (reference sequence). The ends lost 5 bases at V and 8 bases at J; junction bases unmatched: 16. The CDR3 reads CASRSIAGGLHSDEQFF. The CDR3 DNA reads TGTGCCAGCAGATCAATAGCGGGAGGACTACATTCCGATGAGCAGTTCTTC.

Sample share makes this clonotype large (0.1 to 1%). This chain connects TRBV19 to TRBJ2-5, with D possibly TRBD1 on 5 matching bases. Between the trimmed V and J ends, which lost 4 bases and 3 bases, there was a span of 9 bases. Germline V CDR1 and CDR2: LNHDA, SQIVND (reference sequence). This CDR3 comprises 13 residues. CDR3 sequence: CASSTDSEETQYF. CDR3 nucleotides: TGTGCCAGTAGTACCGACAGTGAAGAGACCCAGTACTTC.

This chain uses TRBV20-1 with TRBJ2-1; 12 positions agree with TRBD2. The germline V gene has CDR1 DFQATT and CDR2 SNEGSKA (reference sequence). J gave up 9 bases and V 3 bases, and 9 bases lay outside the gene matches. The CDR3 sequence is 15 residues long. The CDR3 region has the DNA TGCAGTGCTAGTCTTCTAGCGGGAGGGCCGGGTGAGCAGTTCTTC. Encoded protein: CSASLLAGGPGEQFF.

This chain uses TRBV7-2 with TRBJ1-3, with D possibly TRBD1 on 6 matching bases. Between the trimmed V and J ends, which lost 7 bases and 0 bases, there was a span of 10 bases. CDR1 SGHTA and CDR2 FQGNSA come from the germline V gene. The CDR3 extends over 14 amino acids. This CDR3 is CASTTGSSGNTIYF. CDR3 DNA sequence: TGTGCCAGCACCACAGGGAGCTCTGGAAACACCATATATTTT.

This clonotype was found a few times. The chain uses TRBV10-3 and TRBJ2-7, with D possibly matching TRBD2 (5 bases). The germline gives CDR1 ENHRY, CDR2 SYGVKD. Trimming removed 5 bases at V and 2 bases at J, with 13 bases between. The CDR3 is made up of 14 amino acids. CDR3 sequence: CAISNKSGAYEQYF. The CDR3 DNA reads TGTGCCATCAGTAACAAATCCGGGGCCTACGAGCAGTACTTC.

This chain joins TRBV7-2 and TRBJ2-3; 13 positions agree with TRBD2. The germline gives CDR1 SGHTA, CDR2 FQGNSA. Trimming at V came to 5 bases and at J to 3 bases, leaving 11 bases not matched to a gene. The CDR3 extends over 18 amino acids. CDR3 sequence reads: CASSESPPGLAGTDTQYF. The CDR3, as DNA: TGTGCCAGCAGCGAATCACCCCCGGGACTAGCGGGGACAGATACGCAGTATTTT.

The gene calls are TRBV20-1 and TRBJ1-5, with TRBD1 as a possible D gene (5 bases). Germline-derived CDR1 and CDR2 are DFQATT and SNEGSKA (reference sequence). The germline V and J ends were trimmed by 6 bases and 5 bases, with 11 bases remaining between them. The CDR3 has 12 amino acids. This CDR3 reads CSAKTGDQPQHF. The DNA of the CDR3 is TGCAGTGCCAAAACAGGAGATCAGCCCCAGCATTTT.

This clonotype has a count of ten or more. The gene calls are TRBV13 and TRBJ2-5, with a tentative D call TRBD2 (5 bases). Germline-derived CDR1 and CDR2 are PRHDT and FYEKMQ (reference sequence). V was trimmed by 4 bases and J by 5 bases, leaving 11 bases between them. The CDR3 runs to 13 residues. The CDR3 loop reads CASSSRGTETQYF. CDR3 in DNA: TGTGCCAGCAGCTCCCGGGGAACCGAGACCCAGTACTTC.

J is TRBJ2-7 and V is TRBV20-1, with 11 bases that match TRBD2. The CDR3 covers 16 residues. Germline loops: CDR1 DFQATT, CDR2 SNEGSKA (reference sequence). The trim removed 1 base at V and 5 bases at J, leaving 10 bases unmatched. The CDR3, as DNA: TGCAGTGCTAGAGGGGTAGCGGGAGGGGCGGCTCACGAGCAGTACTTC. Its translation: CSARGVAGGAAHEQYF.

This clonotype is labeled medium-sized. This chain uses TRBV5-6 with TRBJ2-7; no definite D call. The CDR3 totals 12 residues. CDR1 and CDR2 from the germline V gene are SGHDT and YYEEEE. V lost 3 bases and J lost 4, with 8 bases in between. The chain's CDR3 is CASSSDQYEQYF. As DNA, the CDR3 is TGTGCCAGCAGCTCGGACCAATACGAGCAGTACTTC.

This clonotype was picked up many times. CDR3 loop: CASSLSAREEQFF. CDR3 in DNA: TGCGCCAGCAGCCTGAGCGCTAGGGAAGAGCAGTTCTTC. This sequence joins TRBV4-3 and TRBJ2-1, with D hard to call. Germline V gives CDR1 LGHNA, CDR2 YSLEER. The CDR3 totals 13 residues. V lost 4 bases, J lost 10 bases, and 14 bases lay in between.

The genes are TRBV4-3 and TRBJ1-4, with 9 bases aligning to TRBD1. The CDR3 loop spans 14 amino acids. Germline trimming cut 1 base from V and 6 bases from J; bases unmatched to any gene: 0. Germline CDR1 LGHNA, CDR2 YSLEER. The CDR3 sequence is CASSQGTGDEKLFF. The DNA for the CDR3 is TGCGCCAGCAGCCAAGGGACAGGGGATGAAAAACTGTTTTTT.

The chain uses TRBV7-9 and TRBJ1-2; D remains unclear. Germline values: CDR1 SEHNR, CDR2 FQNEAQ (reference sequence). V shed 6 bases and J shed 1 base, with 12 bases lying between them. This CDR3 is 14 amino acids long. The CDR3 loop reads CASSHVRNNYGYTF. For the CDR3, the DNA is TGTGCCAGCAGTCATGTCAGGAATAACTATGGCTACACCTTC.

This clonotype ranks as large. The chain employs TRBV29-1 and TRBJ2-1; D is possibly TRBD1 or TRBD2 (6 bases each). Trimming removed 8 bases from V and 8 bases from J, with 16 bases in between. Germline V gene data show CDR1 as SQVTM and CDR2 as ANQGSEA. The CDR3 loop spans 12 amino acids. The CDR3 nucleotides read TGCAGCACTGGCCGGGGGCGCGATGAGCAGTTCTTC. Translating it yields CSTGRGRDEQFF.

This clonotype is labeled as medium-sized. The J gene is TRBJ2-3, the V gene TRBV6-6; no firm D call. Trimming removed 8 bases at V and 6 bases at J, with 15 bases between. Germline loops: CDR1 MNHNY, CDR2 SVGAGI (reference sequence). This CDR3 is built from 13 residues. The CDR3 nucleotides are TGTGCCAGCCGGGCCCAACGTCGGGATACGCAGTATTTT. Its protein product is CASRAQRRDTQYF.

This clonotype was counted at least ten times. The CDR3 region has the DNA TGTGCCAGCAGCCGCCGGGGCGGCCCCTACGAGCAGTACTTC. Translated: CASSRRGGPYEQYF. V and J are TRBV5-4 and TRBJ2-7, with D perhaps matching TRBD1 or TRBD2 (5 bases each). Germline loops: CDR1 SGHNT, CDR2 YYREEE (reference sequence). This CDR3 has 14 amino acids. The V and J ends lost 4 bases and 2 bases respectively, with 13 bases between them.

The V and J genes are TRBV25-1 and TRBJ2-5; D may be TRBD1 or TRBD2 (5 bases each). Germline V gene lookup returns CDR1 MGHDK and CDR2 SYGVNS. CDR3 length equals 15 residues. V was pared by 1 base and J by 0 bases, with 9 bases between. The CDR3 bases are TGTGCCAGCAGTGAATCGGGGACGTACCAAGAGACCCAGTACTTC. This gives the protein CASSESGTYQETQYF.

This clonotype counts as medium-sized (0.01 to 0.1%). The genes are TRBV19 and TRBJ2-7, with TRBD1 identical over 8 bases. The CDR3 consists of 13 residues. V lost 7 bases to trimming and J lost 1 base; unmatched junction nucleotides: 3. Per germline, CDR1 LNHDA and CDR2 SQIVND (reference sequence). CDR3 protein: CASTGTGSYEQYF. The CDR3 DNA is TGTGCCAGTACAGGGACAGGATCCTACGAGCAGTACTTC.

This clonotype turned up a few times. The rearrangement links TRBV18 to TRBJ1-3, with D uncertain. Per germline, CDR1 KGHSH and CDR2 LQKENI. V was trimmed by 2 bases and J by 2 bases, leaving 22 bases between them. This CDR3 has 19 residues. This CDR3 reads CASSPIYRPGEATGNTIYF. The CDR3 region has the DNA TGTGCCAGCTCACCAATCTATAGGCCAGGAGAGGCGACTGGAAACACCATATATTTT. Full variable domain (missing parts from reference TRBV18 and TRBJ1-3): NAGVMQNPRHLVRRRGQEARLRCSPMKGHSHVYWYRQLPEEGLKFMVYLQKENIIDESGMPKERFSAEFPKEGPSILRIQQVVRGDSAAYFCASSPIYRPGEATGNTIYFGEGSWLTVV.

This chain connects TRBV29-1 to TRBJ1-1; D may be TRBD1 (5 bases). V lost 7 bases to trimming and J lost 4 bases, with 19 bases between them. This CDR3 spans 14 amino acids. CDR1 and CDR2 (germline): SQVTM, ANQGSEA. CDR3 amino acids: CSGTQGGVGTEAFF. In DNA form, the CDR3 reads TGCAGCGGGACCCAGGGTGGCGTGGGCACTGAAGCTTTCTTT.

In nucleotides, the CDR3 is TGTGCCAGCAGTTTAAGGGGGAGGACCTTAGCGGGAGGGGGCAATGAGCAGTTCTTC. This gives the protein CASSLRGRTLAGGGNEQFF. This rearrangement joins TRBV28 to TRBJ2-1; TRBD2 agrees at 11 bases. This CDR3 comprises 19 residues. The J segment lost 6 bases and the V segment lost 2 bases, leaving 15 bases of the junction unmatched. Germline loops: CDR1 MDHEN, CDR2 SYDVKM.